A selection of T cell receptor beta chains follows, all from one sample in a study of T cell repertoires in cytomegalovirus infection. MiXCR was run by TCRdb on the reads, yielding one entry per CDR3 protein. The sample consists of about 700,000 distinct CDR3 sequences, around a third of them appearing once. The antigens these receptors bind are not known. The specimen was cultured PBMCs, collected from culture after CMV antigen stimulation. These receptors were obtained from a human donor in good health (CMV status not recorded). Some clones in this sample may be carry-over from other donors' samples. CDR3s include the opening cysteine and the closing phenylalanine or tryptophan. Fields, in order: clone size, J gene, D gene, V gene, CDR3 DNA, CDR3 protein. A D gene is named only where the DNA matches it firmly. A clone size is listed for some rows: how often the clone was seen (once, few, many), or a class if it is expanded.

abundance: few
j_gene: TRBJ2-7
d_gene: TRBD1
v_gene: TRBV7-6
CDR3nt: TGTGCCAGCAGCTTATTCACAGGGGACGAGCAGTACTTC
CDR3aa: CASSLFTGDEQYF

abundance: .
j_gene: TRBJ1-1
d_gene: .
v_gene: TRBV7-9
CDR3nt: TGTGCCAGCAGCTTAGCGGCCTTGGAAGCTTTCTTT
CDR3aa: CASSLAALEAFF

abundance: .
j_gene: TRBJ2-1
d_gene: TRBD2
v_gene: TRBV6-6
CDR3nt: TGTGCCAGCAGCTCCCCAGCGGGAGGTCAAAATGAGCAGTTCTTC
CDR3aa: CASSSPAGGQNEQFF

abundance: few
j_gene: TRBJ1-1
d_gene: TRBD1
v_gene: TRBV15
CDR3nt: TGTGCCACCAGCAGAGGACCGGGACAGGGTGAATCTGAAGCTTTCTTT
CDR3aa: CATSRGPGQGESEAFF

abundance: few
j_gene: TRBJ2-5
d_gene: .
v_gene: TRBV27
CDR3nt: TGTGCCAGCAGTTTATCGAGGAAATCCTGTTGGGAGACCCAGTACTTC
CDR3aa: CASSLSRKSCWETQYF

abundance: .
j_gene: TRBJ2-3
d_gene: TRBD2
v_gene: TRBV5-4
CDR3nt: TGTGCCAGCAGCTTGGGGCTAGCGGGGGCTGGGGATACGCAGTATTTT
CDR3aa: CASSLGLAGAGDTQYF

abundance: .
j_gene: TRBJ1-6
d_gene: .
v_gene: TRBV20-1
CDR3nt: TGCAGTGCTATAAGGGACCGCCGTTCACCCCTCCACTTT
CDR3aa: CSAIRDRRSPLHF

abundance: few
j_gene: TRBJ2-7
d_gene: .
v_gene: TRBV5-1
CDR3nt: TGCGCCAGCAGCTTGGATCAAATCTACGAGCAGTACTTC
CDR3aa: CASSLDQIYEQYF

abundance: .
j_gene: TRBJ1-3
d_gene: .
v_gene: TRBV6-6
CDR3nt: TGTGCCAGCAGTTACTCGTCGGGATTCTCTGGAAACACCATATATTTT
CDR3aa: CASSYSSGFSGNTIYF

abundance: .
j_gene: TRBJ2-7
d_gene: .
v_gene: TRBV11-2
CDR3nt: TGTGCCAGCAGCTTAACCTTCGGACACCTCTCCTACGAGCAGTACTTC
CDR3aa: CASSLTFGHLSYEQYF

abundance: .
j_gene: TRBJ1-4
d_gene: .
v_gene: TRBV7-6
CDR3nt: TGTGCCAGCAGCTCTCGCCCCTCGGCGGGGGAAAAACTGTTTTTT
CDR3aa: CASSSRPSAGEKLFF

abundance: .
j_gene: TRBJ1-2
d_gene: TRBD1
v_gene: TRBV10-3
CDR3nt: TGTGCCATCAGCTGGACAGGGGATGGCTACACCTTC
CDR3aa: CAISWTGDGYTF

abundance: .
j_gene: TRBJ2-4
d_gene: TRBD1
v_gene: TRBV28
CDR3nt: TGTGCCAGCAGTTACGGACAGGGGGCTCGCATTCAGTACTTC
CDR3aa: CASSYGQGARIQYF

abundance: .
j_gene: TRBJ1-6
d_gene: .
v_gene: TRBV6-1
CDR3nt: TGTGCCAGCAGTCGGGGGGGCAGGGATAATTCACCCCTCCACTTT
CDR3aa: CASSRGGRDNSPLHF